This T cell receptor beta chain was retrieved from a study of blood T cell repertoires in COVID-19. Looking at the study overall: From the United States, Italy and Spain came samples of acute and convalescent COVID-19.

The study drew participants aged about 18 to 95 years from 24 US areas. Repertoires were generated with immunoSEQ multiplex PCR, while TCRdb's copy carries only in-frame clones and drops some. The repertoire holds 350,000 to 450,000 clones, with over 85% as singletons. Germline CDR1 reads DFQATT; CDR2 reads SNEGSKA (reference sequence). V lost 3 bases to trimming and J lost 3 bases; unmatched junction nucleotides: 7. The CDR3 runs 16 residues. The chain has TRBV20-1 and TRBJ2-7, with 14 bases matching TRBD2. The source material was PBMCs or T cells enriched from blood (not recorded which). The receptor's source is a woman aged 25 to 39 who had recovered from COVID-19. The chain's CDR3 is CSASANGLAGGYEQYF. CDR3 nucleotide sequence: TGCAGTGCTAGTGCCAATGGACTAGCGGGGGGCTACGAGCAGTACTTC.